Listed below are T cell receptor beta chains from one sample, sequenced in a study of cytomegalovirus exposure and HLA in healthy donors. Data came from immunoSEQ multiplex PCR; TCRdb stores just in-frame clones and leaves some out. The sample shows some 140,000 clones, 86% of them seen only once. The sequenced material came from PBMCs. Every receptor here comes from a man aged 18 to 30 in good health and CMV-seropositive. Each CDR3 is given with its conserved first and last residue. A D gene is named only where the DNA matches it firmly. Clone size appears in some rows only: once, few, many, or a class for an expanded clone.

d_call	j_call	v_call	clone_size	cdr3_length	cdr3_aa	cdr3_nt
-	TRBJ2-7	TRBV7-9	-	13	CASTPGPSYEQYF	TGTGCCAGCACCCCAGGGCCCTCCTACGAGCAGTACTTC
TRBD2	TRBJ2-1	TRBV5-1	few	15	CASSLVGLAGNEQFF	TGCGCCAGCAGCTTGGTGGGACTAGCAGGCAATGAGCAGTTCTTC
TRBD2	TRBJ2-7	TRBV5-4	-	15	CASSFGLAGSYEQYF	TGTGCCAGCAGCTTCGGACTAGCGGGCTCCTACGAGCAGTACTTC
TRBD1	TRBJ1-5	TRBV10-3	-	14	CAISGTGANQPQHF	TGTGCCATCAGTGGTACAGGGGCCAATCAGCCCCAGCATTTT
TRBD1	TRBJ2-3	TRBV4-3	once	15	CASSRDRGRTDTQYF	TGCGCCAGCAGCAGGGACAGGGGACGGACAGATACGCAGTATTTT
TRBD1	TRBJ1-5	TRBV19	-	16	CASSSFGQGGSQPQHF	TGTGCCAGTAGTTCATTTGGACAGGGAGGGAGTCAGCCCCAGCATTTT
TRBD1	TRBJ1-4	TRBV7-2	-	14	CASSLGQSNEKLFF	TGTGCCAGCAGCTTGGGACAGTCTAATGAAAAACTGTTTTTT
-	TRBJ1-5	TRBV27	-	14	CASSFGQFNQPQHF	TGTGCCAGCAGTTTTGGGCAGTTCAATCAGCCCCAGCATTTT
-	TRBJ2-3	TRBV6-5	-	15	CASSPGLVRTGTQYF	TGTGCCAGCAGTCCTGGACTCGTCCGTACGGGGACGCAGTATTTT
-	TRBJ1-3	TRBV4-3	-	16	CASSPIVHLASNTIYF	TGCGCCAGCAGCCCCATCGTGCATCTGGCCTCAAACACCATATATTTT
-	TRBJ1-2	TRBV4-1	-	16	CASSQDTQRILYGYTF	TGCGCCAGCAGCCAAGATACCCAGCGGATCCTATATGGCTACACCTTC
-	TRBJ1-1	TRBV11-2	once	14	CASSLGDTNTEAFF	TGTGCCAGCAGCTTAGGGGACACTAACACTGAAGCTTTCTTT
-	TRBJ2-1	TRBV6-5	-	14	CAAYSGPLNNEQFF	TGTGCCGCATACTCAGGGCCTCTGAACAATGAGCAGTTCTTC
TRBD1	TRBJ1-4	TRBV5-1	-	15	CASSELGTGGEKLFF	TGCGCCAGCAGCGAACTTGGGACAGGGGGTGAAAAACTGTTTTTT
TRBD2	TRBJ2-7	TRBV6-5	-	15	CASSFMTSGTGEQYF	TGTGCCAGCAGTTTCATGACTAGCGGGACGGGCGAGCAGTACTTC
-	TRBJ1-1	TRBV6-1	-	14	CASSVGGGNTEAFF	TGTGCCAGCAGTGTAGGGGGGGGGAACACTGAAGCTTTCTTT
TRBD2	TRBJ2-7	TRBV7-2	few	17	CASSPGGPGLASWEQYF	TGTGCCAGCAGCCCCGGGGGTCCGGGACTAGCTTCATGGGAGCAGTACTTC
-	TRBJ1-4	TRBV18	-	15	CASSPSYRVTEKLFF	TGTGCCAGCTCACCCTCTTACAGGGTGACCGAAAAACTGTTTTTT
TRBD1	TRBJ2-7	TRBV18	-	14	CASSPGTGWREQYF	TGTGCCAGCTCACCCGGGACAGGGTGGCGCGAGCAGTACTTC
TRBD1	TRBJ1-2	TRBV4-1	few	15	CASSQEGQGIDGYTF	TGCGCCAGCAGCCAAGAGGGACAGGGGATTGATGGCTACACCTTC
TRBD1	TRBJ2-7	TRBV6-1	few	14	CASFSGTGGYEQYF	TGTGCCAGCTTCAGCGGGACAGGGGGATACGAGCAGTACTTC
-	TRBJ1-2	TRBV27	once	15	CASGTPGQGNYGYTF	TGTGCCAGCGGCACCCCGGGTCAGGGCAACTATGGCTACACCTTC
TRBD2	TRBJ2-7	TRBV27	-	17	CASSVYQPGLDYYEQYF	TGTGCCAGCAGTGTCTATCAACCGGGACTAGATTATTACGAGCAGTACTTC
-	TRBJ1-1	TRBV7-3	-	15	CASSPVPRGNTEAFF	TGTGCCAGCAGCCCTGTCCCAAGGGGAAACACTGAAGCTTTCTTT
TRBD1	TRBJ1-1	TRBV4-1	few	16	CASSQGQGKRDTEAFF	TGCGCCAGCAGCCAAGGACAGGGGAAGAGGGACACTGAAGCTTTCTTT
TRBD2	TRBJ2-7	TRBV6-6	once	12	CASRFTSGEQYF	TGTGCCAGCAGGTTCACTAGCGGCGAGCAGTACTTC
TRBD1	TRBJ2-7	TRBV19	-	14	CASSAVDRGRMQYF	TGTGCCAGTAGTGCGGTCGACAGGGGGCGTATGCAGTACTTC
TRBD1	TRBJ1-5	TRBV7-8	-	17	CASSLGGLTGSDQPQHF	TGTGCCAGCAGCTTAGGGGGCCTGACAGGGAGCGATCAGCCCCAGCATTTT
TRBD1	TRBJ1-2	TRBV9	-	15	CASSVEGTGGFGYTF	TGTGCCAGCAGCGTAGAGGGGACAGGGGGCTTTGGCTACACCTTC
-	TRBJ2-3	TRBV5-1	-	15	CASSRRDAEKDTQYF	TGCGCCAGCAGCCGGCGGGATGCGGAAAAAGATACGCAGTATTTT
TRBD2	TRBJ2-1	TRBV5-6	-	15	CASSSSTGGRNEQFF	TGTGCCAGCAGCTCATCGACGGGGGGAAGAAATGAGCAGTTCTTC
TRBD1	TRBJ1-6	TRBV2	-	16	CASSSQFQGAGSPLHF	TGTGCCAGCAGTTCTCAATTCCAGGGGGCTGGTTCACCCCTCCACTTT
-	TRBJ2-1	TRBV19	-	14	CASSIRGYRNEQFF	TGTGCCAGTAGTATTAGAGGTTACCGGAATGAGCAGTTCTTC
-	TRBJ1-4	TRBV2	-	13	CASSEAGGMGVFF	TGTGCCAGCAGTGAAGCCGGGGGTATGGGGGTATTTTTT
-	TRBJ2-2	TRBV6-4	-	14	CASRSRVGAGELFF	TGTGCCAGCAGGAGCCGGGTGGGTGCCGGGGAGCTGTTTTTT
TRBD1	TRBJ2-7	TRBV12-5	few	14	CASGLGAGGYEQYF	TGTGCTAGTGGTTTGGGGGCAGGGGGCTACGAGCAGTACTTC
TRBD1	TRBJ1-2	TRBV12-5	-	14	CASGSATTGNGYTF	TGTGCTAGTGGTTCGGCAACGACAGGGAATGGCTACACCTTC
-	TRBJ2-7	TRBV19	once	14	CASSSRQGGYEQYF	TGTGCCAGTAGTTCAAGACAGGGAGGTTACGAGCAGTACTTC
TRBD2	TRBJ2-3	TRBV5-1	-	17	CASSPWTSGFQSDTQYF	TGCGCCAGCAGCCCCTGGACTAGCGGGTTCCAATCAGATACGCAGTATTTT
-	TRBJ1-5	TRBV4-3	-	15	CASSQDRGGVQPQHF	TGCGCCAGCAGCCAAGATCGAGGGGGAGTACAGCCCCAGCATTTT
TRBD1	TRBJ2-1	TRBV10-2	-	15	CASKPGDRVNNEQFF	TGCGCCAGCAAACCGGGGGACAGGGTCAACAATGAGCAGTTCTTC
-	TRBJ2-6	TRBV7-7	-	15	CASSQGRAGANVLTF	TGTGCCAGCAGCCAAGGCAGGGCTGGGGCCAACGTCCTGACTTTC
TRBD2	TRBJ2-7	TRBV11-1	-	16	CASSERLAGVAYEQYF	TGTGCCAGCAGCGAACGACTAGCGGGGGTGGCCTACGAGCAGTACTTC
-	TRBJ2-7	TRBV6-5	-	13	CASSDRPSYEQYF	TGTGCCAGCAGTGACAGGCCGTCCTACGAGCAGTACTTC
-	TRBJ1-5	TRBV27	-	12	CASSSGNQPQHF	TGTGCCAGCAGTTCAGGGAATCAGCCCCAGCATTTT
TRBD1	TRBJ1-1	TRBV7-4	-	14	CASSSGQGNTEAFF	TGTGCCAGCAGCTCCGGACAGGGTAACACTGAAGCTTTCTTT
TRBD1	TRBJ1-1	TRBV27	-	11	CASSQRGPAFF	TGTGCCAGCAGCCAAAGGGGGCCCGCTTTCTTT
-	TRBJ2-3	TRBV27	-	13	CASSYGGTDTQYF	TGTGCCAGCAGTTATGGGGGGACAGATACGCAGTATTTT
TRBD2	TRBJ2-3	TRBV2	-	15	CASSRLAGGRDTQYF	TGTGCCAGCAGTAGACTAGCGGGGGGACGTGATACGCAGTATTTT
TRBD1	TRBJ2-7	TRBV19	-	16	CASSIVLGGSRYEQYF	TGTGCCAGTAGTATTGTGTTAGGGGGCTCCCGCTACGAGCAGTACTTC
-	TRBJ2-2	TRBV5-1	-	16	CASSPGHPRDTGELFF	TGCGCCAGCAGCCCCGGGCACCCGAGGGACACCGGGGAGCTGTTTTTT
-	TRBJ2-7	TRBV5-1	-	13	CASSLDRDYEQYF	TGCGCCAGCAGCTTGGACAGGGACTACGAGCAGTACTTC
-	TRBJ1-1	TRBV20-1	-	11	CSAPRRTEAFF	TGCAGTGCTCCTCGGAGGACTGAAGCTTTCTTT
-	TRBJ2-5	TRBV6-1	-	15	CASSPGQGYQETQYF	TGTGCCAGCAGTCCGGGACAAGGGTACCAAGAGACCCAGTACTTC
TRBD1	TRBJ1-2	TRBV2	-	16	CASSEDLRGLIYGYTF	TGTGCCAGCAGTGAAGATCTCAGGGGGCTTATCTATGGCTACACCTTC
-	TRBJ1-1	TRBV7-3	-	13	CASSTAGNTEAFF	TGTGCCAGCAGCACCGCGGGGAACACTGAAGCTTTCTTT
-	TRBJ1-5	TRBV6-1	once	15	CASSRGFGSNQPQHF	TGTGCCAGCAGTAGGGGCTTTGGGAGCAATCAGCCCCAGCATTTT
TRBD2	TRBJ2-7	TRBV5-6	-	15	CASSLAFGLAGEQYF	TGTGCCAGCAGCTTGGCCTTCGGACTAGCGGGCGAGCAGTACTTC
-	TRBJ2-7	TRBV29-1	-	14	CSVRGQTNRYEQYF	TGCAGCGTTAGGGGACAAACGAACCGCTACGAGCAGTACTTC
-	TRBJ1-2	TRBV6-5	-	13	CASSYLQGGGYTF	TGTGCCAGCAGTTACCTACAGGGTGGGGGCTACACCTTC